A selection of T cell receptor beta chains follows, all from one sample in a study of identical twins. TCRdb itself ran the 5' RACE reads through MiXCR, one entry per CDR3 protein. The table has approximately 470,000 distinct CDR3 sequences, about 14% seen once. This sample was shared with a second study, whose subject was yellow fever vaccine responses in identical twins.

Sequencing was done on a sample of CD4+ T cells sorted from blood. The receptors stem from a woman under 30 in good health. CDR3s include the opening cysteine and the closing phenylalanine or tryptophan. Fields, in order: D gene, clone size, J gene, V gene, CDR3 DNA, CDR3 protein. The D gene is left open where the match is weak. A row's size may be missing; if present it is once, few, many or a size class.

NA,few,TRBJ2-7,TRBV20-1,TGCAGTGCTAGTCGGACAGATCCCTACGAGCAGTACTTC,CSASRTDPYEQYF
NA,NA,TRBJ2-1,TRBV5-1,TGCGCCAGTTCCTGGGGGACCTACAATGAGCAGTTCTTC,CASSWGTYNEQFF
TRBD2,NA,TRBJ2-1,TRBV30,TGTGCCTGGAGTCCAGCGGGGGACAATGAGCAGTTCTTC,CAWSPAGDNEQFF
TRBD2,few,TRBJ2-1,TRBV11-2,TGTGCCAGCAGCCCGACCCGACTAGCCGCACTCCTCTACAATGAGCAGTTCTTC,CASSPTRLAALLYNEQFF
TRBD2,NA,TRBJ2-7,TRBV7-2,TGTGCCAGCAGCTTCGGAGCGACTAGCGGGATAGACGAGCAGTACTTC,CASSFGATSGIDEQYF
NA,NA,TRBJ2-4,TRBV29-1,TGCAGCGTTGACCCGGGGGTGGCCAAAAACATTCAGTACTTC,CSVDPGVAKNIQYF
NA,NA,TRBJ2-5,TRBV11-2,TGTGCCAGCAGCCCCACTACGGGAGTCCCCTGGGGGTACCAAGAGACCCAGTACTTC,CASSPTTGVPWGYQETQYF
NA,NA,TRBJ2-1,TRBV3-1,TGTGCCAGCAGCCACTTGTGGGAGTACAATGAGCAGTTCTTC,CASSHLWEYNEQFF
TRBD2,many,TRBJ2-4,TRBV11-1,TGTGCCAGCAGCCCTCCTGACGGGGGGGGCGAGGTCAAAAACATTCAGTACTTC,CASSPPDGGGEVKNIQYF
TRBD2,NA,TRBJ2-1,TRBV7-3,TGTGCCAGCAGCCACCTAGCGGGGGCTTACAATGAGCAGTTCTTC,CASSHLAGAYNEQFF
TRBD1,NA,TRBJ1-2,TRBV18,TGTGCCAGCTCACCACGGACCGCCGGGACAGGGGCTAACTATGGCTACACCTTC,CASSPRTAGTGANYGYTF
NA,NA,TRBJ2-5,TRBV6-1,TGTGCCAGCAGTCGCAGGGCAGGGGGGACTGGGGAGACCCAGTACTTC,CASSRRAGGTGETQYF
TRBD2,NA,TRBJ2-5,TRBV5-1,TGCGCCAGCAGCTTGTCACTAGCGGGAGCAGAGACCCAGTACTTC,CASSLSLAGAETQYF
NA,many,TRBJ2-7,TRBV12-3/TRBV12-4,TGTGCCAGCAGTTTTCGATACGAGCAGTACTTC,CASSFRYEQYF
NA,NA,TRBJ2-3,TRBV7-9,TGTGCCAGCAGCTACTATGGGGCGGGAGATACGCAGTATTTT,CASSYYGAGDTQYF
TRBD2,few,TRBJ2-1,TRBV20-1,TGCAGTGCTAGAGGGACTAGCGGGAGTTACAATGAGCAGTTCTTC,CSARGTSGSYNEQFF
TRBD1,many,TRBJ2-7,TRBV7-9,TGTGCCAGCAGCTCGCTAGACAGGGACCTATCCTACGAGCAGTACTTC,CASSSLDRDLSYEQYF
TRBD2,NA,TRBJ2-4,TRBV5-1,TGCGCCAGCAGCCCCTTTACTAGCGGGGTAAACATTCAGTACTTC,CASSPFTSGVNIQYF
NA,NA,TRBJ2-5,TRBV5-4,TGTGCCAGCAGCCAAAAGAGGAAGAACCAAGAGACCCAGTACTTC,CASSQKRKNQETQYF
NA,few,TRBJ2-5,TRBV3-1,TGTGCCAGCAGCCATCTTGAGACCCAGTACTTC,CASSHLETQYF
NA,few,TRBJ2-7,TRBV20-1,TGCAGTGCTAGGGAAGGACACGAGCAGTACTTC,CSAREGHEQYF
NA,few,TRBJ2-7,TRBV6-1,TGTGCCAGCACGAGCCAGAGGTCCCACTACGAGCAGTACTTC,CASTSQRSHYEQYF
TRBD1,NA,TRBJ1-2,TRBV3-1,TGTGCCAGCAGCCGCGGGACAGCGTCTAACTATGGCTACACCTTC,CASSRGTASNYGYTF
NA,NA,TRBJ2-7,TRBV12-3/TRBV12-4,TGTGCCAGCAGTCTACGGACAGCCTACGAGCAGTACTTC,CASSLRTAYEQYF
TRBD2,many,TRBJ2-3,TRBV6-2/TRBV6-3,TGTGCCAGCAGTTCCCTAGCGGGGGGACGGGATACGCAGTATTTT,CASSSLAGGRDTQYF
TRBD2,few,TRBJ2-5,TRBV5-1,TGCGCCAGCAGCTTATACCCGGGACTAGCGGGGCGAGAGACCCAGTACTTC,CASSLYPGLAGRETQYF
NA,NA,TRBJ2-3,TRBV9,TGTGCCAGCAGCCTCCTGTCAAGGGGGAGCACAGATACGCAGTATTTT,CASSLLSRGSTDTQYF
NA,few,TRBJ2-5,TRBV10-3,TGTGCCATCAGTGCATACAGGCAAGAGACCCAGTACTTC,CAISAYRQETQYF
TRBD1,many,TRBJ2-1,TRBV6-2/TRBV6-3,TGTGCCAGCAGCATAATGACAGGGGCAGTAAATGAGCAGTTCTTC,CASSIMTGAVNEQFF
NA,NA,TRBJ2-7,TRBV2,TGTGCCAGCTCGTCGGCGGCGACCTACGAGCAGTACTTC,CASSSAATYEQYF
NA,few,TRBJ2-2,TRBV29-1,TGCAGCGCCATACAACAGGGCAACACCGGGGAGCTGTTTTTT,CSAIQQGNTGELFF
NA,few,TRBJ1-4,TRBV4-2,TGTGCCAGCAGCCAAGATATGACGGGGGCAGGGGCTAATGAAAAACTGTTTTTT,CASSQDMTGAGANEKLFF
TRBD2,NA,TRBJ2-3,TRBV7-2,TGTGCCAGCAGCTCCCCGGGACTAGCGGGAGGAGAGCAGTATTTT,CASSSPGLAGGEQYF
NA,few,TRBJ2-7,TRBV20-1,TGCAGTGTGGCAGTAAGCTCCTACGAGCAGTACTTC,CSVAVSSYEQYF
TRBD1,many,TRBJ2-1,TRBV4-2,TGTGCCAGCAGCCAAGAGGGGGGACAGGGGGCCAATGAGCAGTTCTTC,CASSQEGGQGANEQFF
TRBD1,few,TRBJ2-7,TRBV9,TGTGCCAGCAGCGGACCCGGGACAGGGAGCTCCTACGAGCAGTACTTC,CASSGPGTGSSYEQYF
NA,few,TRBJ1-1,TRBV6-5,TGTGCCAGCAGTTACGAGGAGAACACTGAAGCTTTCTTT,CASSYEENTEAFF
TRBD1,many,TRBJ2-3,TRBV15,TGTGCCACCAGCAGAGACCCGGACAGGGTCGATACGCAGTATTTT,CATSRDPDRVDTQYF